This TCR beta chain was observed in a study of graft-versus-host responses after intestinal transplantation. Study details: Induction with anti-thymocyte globulin, then tacrolimus and steroids for around three years, was given to all recipients.

J lost 2 bases, V lost 3 bases, and 7 bases had no gene match. CDR3 length equals 15 residues. Germline V gives CDR1 LNHDA, CDR2 SQIVND (reference sequence). TCRdb's copy holds only in-frame clones and misses some; the assay was immunoSEQ multiplex PCR. The data hold 90,000 to 150,000 clones, with roughly 91% observed a single time. A word on this clone: Its antigen is undetermined.

The receptor was derived from a human donor who received an intestinal transplant. The sample in question was unstimulated CD4+ T cells sorted from spleen or lymph node cells, obtained before intestinal transplant. The rearrangement joins TRBV19 to TRBJ2-7; 7 bases match TRBD1. The CDR3, as DNA: TGTGCCAGTAGTATCTGGGGCAGGGGGACCTACGAGCAGTACTTC. This codes for CASSIWGRGTYEQYF.